Ten or more counts support the clone carrying this TCR beta chain. The antigen is undetermined. The data were taken from a study of T cells after yellow fever vaccination. Points from the study as a whole: Reappearance after the booster was observed for most primary-vaccination clones (more than 95% CD4, roughly 90% CD8).

V lost 2 bases to trimming and J lost 8 bases, with 10 bases between them. Germline loops: CDR1 SGHTA, CDR2 FQGNSA. The CDR3 spans 13 residues. TCRdb analysed the 5' RACE reads with MiXCR anew, one entry per CDR3 protein. Among about 240,000 distinct CDR3 sequences, approximately 3.5% were seen once, and the ten largest hold 19%. This sample comprised PBMCs, obtained 15 days after the yellow fever booster vaccination. This TCR was recovered from a man between 18 and 35 years old who received the YFV17D yellow fever vaccine. The rearrangement joins TRBV7-2 to TRBJ2-1, with D maybe TRBD2 (5 bases). The CDR3 DNA reads TGTGCCAGCAGCTTATGGACTTTCGATGAGCAGTTCTTC. Translation: CASSLWTFDEQFF.